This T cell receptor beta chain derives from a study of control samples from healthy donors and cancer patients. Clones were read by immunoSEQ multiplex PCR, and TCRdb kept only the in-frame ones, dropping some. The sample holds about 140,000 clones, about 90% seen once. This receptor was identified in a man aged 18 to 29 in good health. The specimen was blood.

CDR3 sequence: CASSQEIQTSGSYEQYF. The CDR3, as DNA: TGTGCCAGCAGCCAAGAAATACAGACTAGCGGTTCCTACGAGCAGTACTTC. This chain links TRBV4-2 with TRBJ2-7, with 9 positions matching TRBD2. The CDR3 totals 17 residues. V shed 0 bases, J shed 1 base, and the junction held 7 bases outside the gene matches. Looked up from germline, CDR1 is LGHNA and CDR2 is YNFKEQ.